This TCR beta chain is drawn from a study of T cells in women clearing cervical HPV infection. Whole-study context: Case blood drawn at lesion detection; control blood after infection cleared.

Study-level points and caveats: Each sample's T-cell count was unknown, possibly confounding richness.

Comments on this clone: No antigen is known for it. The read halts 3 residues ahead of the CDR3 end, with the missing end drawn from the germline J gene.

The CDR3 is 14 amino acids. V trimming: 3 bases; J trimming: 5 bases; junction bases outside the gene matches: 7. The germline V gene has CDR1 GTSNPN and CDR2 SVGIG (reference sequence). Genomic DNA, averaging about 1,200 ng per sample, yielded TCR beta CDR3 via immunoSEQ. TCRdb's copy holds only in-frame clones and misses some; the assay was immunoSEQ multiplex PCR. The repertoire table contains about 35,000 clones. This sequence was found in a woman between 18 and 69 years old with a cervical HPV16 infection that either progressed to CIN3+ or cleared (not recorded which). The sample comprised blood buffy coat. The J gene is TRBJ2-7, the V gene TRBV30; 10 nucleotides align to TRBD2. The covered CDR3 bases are TGTGCCTGGAGACCTAGCGGGAGACACCACGAG. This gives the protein CAWRPSGRHHE. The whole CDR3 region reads CAWRPSGRHHEQYF.